Following are 30 T cell receptor beta chains from one sample sequenced in a study of early T cells in non-severe SARS-CoV-2 infection. TCRdb reprocessed the 5' RACE reads with MiXCR, giving one entry per CDR3 protein. Found here are some 46,000 distinct CDR3 sequences, approximately 6% of them singletons; the top ten hold 9.5% to 15%. The sequenced material came from whole blood. The origin of the receptors is an adult who was a healthcare worker with PCR-confirmed SARS-CoV-2 infection or an uninfected control (not recorded which).

This clonotype was detected many times. This chain connects TRBV7-2 to TRBJ2-1; TRBD2 matches at 12 bases. CDR1 SGHTA and CDR2 FQGNSA come from the germline V gene. V was clipped by 5 bases and J by 1 base; unmatched bases: 6. The CDR3 is 17 residues long. CDR3 DNA sequence: TGTGCCAGCAGCCCAAGACTAGCGGGGGTTTCCTACAATGAGCAGTTCTTC. Its protein product is CASSPRLAGVSYNEQFF.

The V and J genes are TRBV12-3 or TRBV12-4 and TRBJ1-6, with 12 positions matching TRBD1. V lost 6 bases, J lost 7 bases, and 10 bases stayed unmatched. This CDR3 region has 17 residues. The CDR3 DNA reads as TGTGCCAGCAGACGGCTTGGGACAGGGGGCCGGAATTCACCCCTCCACTTT. This sequence encodes CASRRLGTGGRNSPLHF.

CDR3 sequence (DNA): TGCAGCGCCTCTGGACGGACCAATGAGCAGTTCTTC. This encodes CSASGRTNEQFF. The V and J genes are TRBV29-1 and TRBJ2-1; D gene unclear. Germline values: CDR1 SQVTM, CDR2 ANQGSEA. The germline V and J ends were trimmed by 7 bases and 6 bases, with 13 bases remaining between them. The CDR3 loop spans 12 amino acids.

Many counts were recorded for this clonotype. The chain uses TRBV5-4 and TRBJ1-1; the D is unclear. With 4 bases removed from V and 6 bases from J, the gap between germline ends came to 22 bases. The CDR3 runs 16 residues. CDR1 is SGHNT and CDR2 is YYREEE in the germline V gene (reference sequence). This chain's CDR3 is CASSPGNILNGAEAFF. The CDR3 DNA follows: TGTGCCAGCAGCCCGGGAAATATCCTGAACGGCGCTGAAGCTTTCTTT.

This clonotype was observed a handful of times. CDR3 loop: CSARFGTNTEAFF. The DNA for the CDR3 is TGCAGTGCTAGATTCGGGACGAACACTGAAGCTTTCTTT. This sequence joins TRBV20-1 and TRBJ1-1, with TRBD1 as a possible D gene (5 bases). Germline V gene data show CDR1 as DFQATT and CDR2 as SNEGSKA (reference sequence). The CDR3 totals 13 residues. V was trimmed by 2 bases and J by 1 base, leaving 8 bases between them.

This clonotype was seen at least ten times. The chain links TRBV11-2 to TRBJ2-1; 11 bases line up with TRBD2. The germline V gene encodes CDR1 SGHAT and CDR2 FQNNGV. J lost 9 bases, V lost 6 bases, and 10 bases had no gene match. CDR3 length: 15 amino acids. The CDR3 loop reads CASSRTSGGLGEQFF. The CDR3 DNA is TGTGCCAGCAGTAGAACTAGCGGGGGTTTGGGTGAGCAGTTCTTC.

There are many counts of this clonotype. The chain recombines TRBV28 with TRBJ2-3; 10 bases fit TRBD1. Germline V gives CDR1 MDHEN, CDR2 SYDVKM. The CDR3 has 17 amino acids. The V gene end was trimmed by 6 bases and the J gene end by 2 bases; junction bases not matched to a gene: 11. The CDR3 DNA reads TGTGCCAGCAGACTCCTCCCCGGGACAGGGGACACAGATACGCAGTATTTT. As protein: CASRLLPGTGDTDTQYF.

This clonotype was observed a handful of times. This chain uses TRBV10-3 with TRBJ2-5; D perhaps matches TRBD1 (6 bases). Deletions cut 4 bases from V and 1 base from J, with 10 bases between. The CDR3 consists of 14 residues. Germline CDR1 ENHRY, CDR2 SYGVKD. In DNA form, the CDR3 reads TGTGCCATCAGTGTGGACAGAGCCCAAGAGACCCAGTACTTC. This encodes CAISVDRAQETQYF.

Ten or more counts support this clonotype. The CDR3 spells CASRDPGKSSYEQYF. The CDR3 region has the DNA TGTGCCAGCAGAGACCCGGGGAAGAGCTCCTACGAGCAGTACTTC. The chain carries TRBV6-2 or TRBV6-3 and TRBJ2-7; TRBD2 is a possible D gene (5 bases). Trimming shortened V by 6 bases and J by 0 bases, and 15 bases separated the two germline ends. Germline CDR1 is MNHEY and CDR2 is SVGEGT. CDR3 length: 15 residues.

This clonotype occurred a few times. The J gene is TRBJ1-1, the V gene TRBV29-1; D remains unclear. Germline V gene lookup returns CDR1 SQVTM and CDR2 ANQGSEA. The germline V and J ends were trimmed by 1 base and 1 base, with 13 bases remaining between them. The CDR3 runs 15 residues. The CDR3 DNA reads as TGCAGCGTTGAAGTCAGAGGCAGGACGAACACTGAAGCTTTCTTT. Its translation is CSVEVRGRTNTEAFF.

The V and J genes are TRBV2 and TRBJ2-5, with D perhaps matching TRBD2 (7 bases). From germline, CDR1 is SNHLY and CDR2 FYNNEI. The ends were cut back, 6 bases at V and 4 bases at J, with 15 bases in the middle. The CDR3 is made up of 14 amino acids. The CDR3 protein is CASSFGGGRETQYF. CDR3 DNA sequence: TGTGCCAGCAGCTTTGGGGGGGGCCGAGAGACCCAGTACTTC.

The chain joins TRBV5-8 to TRBJ2-3, with 14 bases aligning to TRBD2. After removal of 4 bases from V and 2 bases from J, the junction contained 3 bases not matched to a gene. This CDR3 is 16 amino acids long. The V gene's germline CDR1 is SGHTS and CDR2 YDEGEE. In nucleotides, the CDR3 is TGTGCCAGCAGCCTGGGACTAGCGGGGGACACAGATACGCAGTATTTT. Protein product: CASSLGLAGDTDTQYF.

This clonotype has a count of ten or more. For the CDR3, the DNA is TGCAGTGCCACCCAGGGGGCGAACACCGGGGAGCTGTTTTTT. This gives the protein CSATQGANTGELFF. The chain couples TRBV20-1 to TRBJ2-2; 7 bases are shared with TRBD1. Looked up from germline, CDR1 is DFQATT and CDR2 is SNEGSKA (reference sequence). The length of the CDR3 is 14 residues. The V segment lost 6 bases and the J segment 0 bases; nucleotides outside the gene matches: 4.

This clonotype was seen more than once but under ten times. CDR3 residues: CASSRITGTAQPQHF. For the CDR3, the DNA is TGTGCCAGCAGTCGGATAACAGGGACCGCTCAGCCCCAGCATTTT. The chain carries TRBV12-3 or TRBV12-4 and TRBJ1-5, with D possibly matching TRBD1 (6 bases). The CDR3 extends over 15 amino acids. V was shortened by 5 bases and J by 6 bases, with 17 bases between the two germline ends.

This clonotype was seen many times. The gene calls are TRBV25-1 and TRBJ2-3, with no clear D. V was clipped by 4 bases and J by 6 bases, with 8 bases between them. The CDR3 covers 12 residues. CDR1 and CDR2 from the germline V gene are MGHDK and SYGVNS. CDR3 sequence reads: CASSASVDTQYF. Written as DNA, the CDR3 is TGTGCCAGCAGTGCCTCTGTGGATACGCAGTATTTT.

There are a few counts of this clonotype. The CDR3 nucleotides read TGCGCCAGCAGCCAAGATCTGGATGGTGGAGGCTACACCTTC. This sequence encodes CASSQDLDGGGYTF. This chain links TRBV4-3 with TRBJ1-2, with unresolved D. The CDR3 length is 14 residues. Per germline, CDR1 LGHNA and CDR2 YSLEER. V lost 0 bases and J 8 bases, leaving 13 bases between the germline ends.

In its sample, this clonotype was seen a few times. This chain joins TRBV6-2 or TRBV6-3 and TRBJ2-1; 14 bases are a match to TRBD2. This CDR3 is 18 amino acids long. With V trimmed by 0 bases and J by 8 bases, 9 bases remained unmatched. Germline V gene sequence: CDR1 MNHEY, CDR2 SVGEGT. The CDR3 loop is CASSYSRAGLAGAHEQFF. The CDR3 coding sequence is TGTGCCAGCAGTTACTCGAGGGCGGGACTAGCGGGGGCCCATGAGCAGTTCTTC.

The CDR3 sequence: CASSRRTVVAGNIQYF. Written as DNA, the CDR3 is TGTGCCAGCAGCCGAAGGACTGTGGTAGCGGGGAACATTCAGTACTTC. The chain carries TRBV3-1 and TRBJ2-4, with TRBD2 identical over 8 bases. V lost 4 bases, J lost 7 bases, and 12 bases stayed unmatched. Germline lookup yields CDR1 LGHDT and CDR2 YNNKEL (reference sequence). The CDR3 totals 16 residues.

V gene TRBV6-6 combines with J gene TRBJ2-1; 11 bases align to TRBD2. The CDR3 runs 16 residues. With V trimmed by 0 bases and J by 7 bases, 5 bases remained unmatched. Germline CDR1 is MNHNY and CDR2 is SVGAGI (reference sequence). The CDR3 spells CASSYSSGGAFNEQFF. CDR3 nucleotide sequence: TGTGCCAGCAGTTACTCTAGCGGGGGGGCCTTTAATGAGCAGTTCTTC.

This clonotype was counted a few times. J is TRBJ2-7 and V is TRBV11-2, with 8 bases identical to TRBD1. The CDR3 covers 16 residues. Per the germline V gene, CDR1 is SGHAT and CDR2 is FQNNGV. V lost 1 base to trimming and J lost 3 bases; unmatched junction nucleotides: 8. The DNA for the CDR3 is TGTGCCAGCAGCTTAGGGAGGACAGGGACCAACTACGAGCAGTACTTC. Encoded protein: CASSLGRTGTNYEQYF. The whole variable domain, filled in from reference TRBV11-2 and TRBJ2-7, reads EAGVAQSPRYKIIEKRQSVAFWCNPISGHATLYWYQQILGQGPKLLIQFQNNGVVDDSQLPKDRFSAERLKGVDSTLKIQPAKLEDSAVYLCASSLGRTGTNYEQYFGPGTRLTVT.

This clonotype was observed a handful of times. The V gene is TRBV6-1, the J gene TRBJ1-2; D perhaps matches TRBD1 (5 bases). The germline V gene has CDR1 MNHNS and CDR2 SASEGT. The CDR3 has 15 residues. V dropped 6 bases and J dropped 4 bases, with 18 bases sitting between them. The CDR3 DNA follows: TGTGCCAGCAGCGAACGGAAGGGACGTGGCTATGGCTACACCTTC. It translates to CASSERKGRGYGYTF.

This clonotype was recorded many times. J is TRBJ2-5 and V is TRBV29-1; 8 bases line up with TRBD2. Per the germline V gene, CDR1 is SQVTM and CDR2 is ANQGSEA. The length of the CDR3 is 13 residues. CDR3 in amino acids: CSAAPTSAETQYF. For the CDR3, the DNA is TGCAGTGCTGCTCCGACTAGCGCAGAGACCCAGTACTTC.

This clonotype showed up just a few times. V and J are TRBV27 and TRBJ2-5, with D possibly TRBD1 on 5 matching bases. Per the germline V gene, CDR1 is MNHEY and CDR2 is SMNVEV (reference sequence). This CDR3 has 14 amino acids. Trimming cost V 5 bases and J 2 bases, with 12 bases left between them. The CDR3 DNA reads TGTGCCAGCAGTCAGACAGTCAGTCAAGAGACCCAGTACTTC. It yields the protein CASSQTVSQETQYF.

This clonotype was counted only a few times. The chain links TRBV28 to TRBJ1-2, with TRBD1 identical over 9 bases. The CDR3 spans 16 residues. V lost 5 bases, J lost 4 bases, and 11 bases stayed unmatched. Looked up from germline, CDR1 is MDHEN and CDR2 is SYDVKM. CDR3 residues: CASSTRSDRGVYGYTF. The CDR3 DNA reads as TGTGCCAGCAGTACCCGATCGGACAGGGGAGTCTATGGCTACACCTTC.

The chain recombines TRBV3-1 with TRBJ2-1, with D perhaps given as TRBD1 or TRBD2 (5 bases each). Germline CDR1 reads LGHDT; CDR2 reads YNNKEL (reference sequence). Trimming pared 4 bases from V and 5 bases from J, leaving 12 bases between. The CDR3 is 14 amino acids. CDR3 in amino acids: CASSLGTGNNEQFF. CDR3 DNA sequence: TGTGCCAGCAGCCTAGGGACGGGAAACAATGAGCAGTTCTTC.

The CDR3 loop is CASSLTTGELFF. CDR3 DNA sequence: TGTGCCAGCAGCTTAACCACCGGGGAGCTGTTTTTT. This chain connects TRBV7-9 to TRBJ2-2; D is unresolved. The CDR3 has 12 amino acids. V was shortened by 2 bases and J by 4 bases, with 2 bases between the two germline ends. Germline assignment: CDR1 SEHNR and CDR2 FQNEAQ (reference sequence).

This clonotype was found many times. The chain recombines TRBV25-1 with TRBJ1-2; D uncertain. CDR3 length equals 12 residues. The V end was cut by 4 bases, the J end by 2 bases, with 5 bases between. Germline V gene data show CDR1 as MGHDK and CDR2 as SYGVNS. DNA for the CDR3: TGTGCCAGCAGTGGAGACAACTATGGCTACACCTTC. It codes for CASSGDNYGYTF.

This clonotype was recorded many times. Here the CDR3 reads CASSLDGGNTGELFF. CDR3 bases: TGTGCCAGCAGCTTAGACGGGGGGAACACCGGGGAGCTGTTTTTT. The J gene is TRBJ2-2, the V gene TRBV7-6, with a weak D call TRBD2 (6 bases). The germline gives CDR1 SGHVS, CDR2 FNYEAQ. The V end was cut by 1 base, the J end by 1 base, with 7 bases between. The CDR3 sequence is 15 residues long.

Many counts were recorded for this clonotype. This chain uses TRBV28 with TRBJ2-3; 9 bases align to TRBD2. Germline CDR1 MDHEN, CDR2 SYDVKM. The CDR3 totals 14 residues. With 6 bases clipped from V and 8 bases from J, the junction kept 9 bases outside the gene matches. CDR3 in DNA: TGTGCCAGCAGGGCGGGGGGGGCTATCGGTACGCAGTATTTT. Translating it yields CASRAGGAIGTQYF.

This clonotype was observed a handful of times. This rearrangement joins TRBV20-1 to TRBJ2-3, with D perhaps matching TRBD1 or TRBD2 (6 bases each). V lost 4 bases and J lost 1, with 9 bases in between. The CDR3 has 13 residues. CDR1 DFQATT and CDR2 SNEGSKA come from the germline V gene (reference sequence). DNA of the CDR3: TGCAGTGCTAAAAGGGGGGGCACAGATACGCAGTATTTT. It yields the protein CSAKRGGTDTQYF.